The 15 T cell receptor beta chains below were found in one sample sequenced in a study of T cells after yellow fever vaccination. TCRdb re-called the 5' RACE reads with MiXCR, one entry per CDR3 protein. The sample carries 80,000 to 100,000 distinct CDR3 sequences, approximately 6.3% recorded once. This sample comprised CD8+ T cells sorted from PBMCs, obtained 10 days after the yellow fever booster vaccination. These receptors originate from a man between 18 and 35 years old who received the YFV17D yellow fever vaccine.

This clonotype was seen a handful of times. This chain joins TRBV27 and TRBJ1-5, with D unclear. Germline CDR1 and CDR2: MNHEY and SMNVEV (reference sequence). This CDR3 is 13 amino acids long. V shed 3 bases and J shed 5 bases, with 8 bases lying between them. The CDR3 sequence: CASSFFGDQPQHF. The CDR3 nucleotides are TGTGCCAGCAGTTTTTTTGGGGATCAGCCCCAGCATTTT.

The chain employs TRBV11-2 and TRBJ1-5, with unresolved D. Germline CDR1 SGHAT, CDR2 FQNNGV. V was cut by 0 bases and J by 10 bases, with 10 bases left in between. This CDR3 is 13 amino acids long. DNA for the CDR3: TGTGCCAGCAGCTTAGAGGGTGGCCACCCCCAGCATTTT. Amino acids: CASSLEGGHPQHF.

The table lists this clonotype with a few counts. The chain joins TRBV4-1 to TRBJ2-4; D may be TRBD2 (6 bases). CDR3 length: 17 amino acids. Germline-derived CDR1 and CDR2 are MGHRA and YSYEKL. The V and J ends lost 10 bases and 2 bases respectively, with 24 bases between them. CDR3 in DNA: TGCGCCAACCGTTATAGGTGGGGGGATAGGTCCAAAAACATTCAGTACTTC. It yields the protein CANRYRWGDRSKNIQYF.

The chain recombines TRBV12-3 or TRBV12-4 with TRBJ2-2; no firm D call. This CDR3 has 11 residues. The V end lost 5 bases, the J end lost 3 bases, and 1 base lay between the germline ends. CDR3 coding DNA: TGTGCCAGCAGTCACACCGGGGAGCTGTTTTTT. It specifies CASSHTGELFF.

This clonotype occurred many times. The rearrangement uses TRBV7-9 and TRBJ2-7; D is unclear. Trimming removed 2 bases at V and 5 bases at J, with 4 bases between. This CDR3 region has 11 residues. Germline-derived CDR1 and CDR2 are SEHNR and FQNEAQ (reference sequence). The CDR3 DNA reads as TGTGCCAGCAGCTTAAACCACGAGCAGTACTTC. Translation gives CASSLNHEQYF.

This clonotype occurred a few times. The chain recombines TRBV24-1 with TRBJ2-1, with a weak D call TRBD1 (6 bases). V was pared by 4 bases and J by 2 bases, with 14 bases between. CDR3 size: 16 residues. Germline V gene sequence: CDR1 KGHDR, CDR2 SFDVKD. The CDR3 DNA reads as TGTGCCACCAGTGACCGCACAGGGCTCGCCTACAATGAGCAGTTCTTC. This encodes CATSDRTGLAYNEQFF.

The rearrangement uses TRBV7-8 and TRBJ2-7; no definite D call. Germline CDR1 and CDR2: SGHVS and FQNEAQ. V lost 4 bases and J lost 2, with 9 bases in between. This CDR3 comprises 13 residues. Here the CDR3 reads CASSYGGTYEQYV. CDR3 sequence (DNA): TGTGCCAGCAGCTATGGTGGGACCTACGAGCAGTACGTC.

CDR3 coding DNA: TGCAGTGTGATGGACTGGGGAACCTCTAGCACAGATACGCAGTATTTT. Its protein is CSVMDWGTSSTDTQYF. The chain employs TRBV20-1 and TRBJ2-3; tentatively, D is TRBD2 (5 bases). The CDR3 loop spans 16 amino acids. The V and J ends lost 7 bases and 0 bases respectively, with 20 bases between them. CDR1 is DFQATT and CDR2 is SNEGSKA in the germline V gene (reference sequence).

The V gene is TRBV7-9, the J gene TRBJ2-7, with 9 bases matching TRBD2. This CDR3 has 14 amino acids. With 3 bases clipped from V and 6 bases from J, the junction kept 6 bases outside the gene matches. The germline V gene encodes CDR1 SEHNR and CDR2 FQNEAQ (reference sequence). The CDR3, as DNA: TGTGCCAGCAGCTTCGATAGCGGGGGAGGCGAGCAGTACGTC. It encodes CASSFDSGGGEQYV.

The DNA of the CDR3 is TGTGCCAGCAGCTTTAATTATGGCTATGGCTACACCTTC. It encodes CASSFNYGYGYTF. V gene TRBV7-2 combines with J gene TRBJ1-2, with unresolved D. The CDR3 length is 13 residues. V lost 3 bases and J lost 4, with 9 bases in between. Germline CDR1 is SGHTA and CDR2 is FQGNSA.

The chain has TRBV28 and TRBJ2-1; D is perhaps TRBD2 (5 bases). The CDR3 spans 13 residues. The V end was cut by 8 bases, the J end by 6 bases, with 14 bases between. CDR1 MDHEN and CDR2 SYDVKM come from the germline V gene. CDR3 DNA: TGTGCCAGCGGTGAGCGGAACTTCAATGAGCAGTTCTTC. This codes for CASGERNFNEQFF.

The chain links TRBV27 to TRBJ2-3; the D gene could be TRBD1 or TRBD2 (6 bases each). The germline V and J ends were trimmed by 1 base and 1 base, with 15 bases remaining between them. The CDR3 loop spans 17 amino acids. The germline V gene has CDR1 MNHEY and CDR2 SMNVEV (reference sequence). The chain's CDR3 is CASSLLMIGGRTDTQYF. Written as DNA, the CDR3 is TGTGCCAGCAGTTTATTGATGATCGGGGGCCGCACAGATACGCAGTATTTT.

This clonotype was found a few times. This rearrangement joins TRBV6-2 or TRBV6-3 to TRBJ1-5, with D maybe TRBD1 (6 bases). Germline values: CDR1 MNHEY, CDR2 SVGEGT. CDR3 length: 13 amino acids. The V gene lost 6 bases and the J gene lost 7 bases, with 13 bases spanning the gap. The CDR3 DNA reads TGTGCCAGCAGCCCCACCGGGGGCCAGCCCCAGCATTTT. This gives the protein CASSPTGGQPQHF.

Remarks on this clonotype: Being one base from a much bigger clone, this may be a read error. The chain combines TRBV6-6 with TRBJ2-7, with 10 bases lining up with TRBD1. After removal of 6 bases from V and 2 bases from J, the junction contained 4 bases not matched to a gene. Germline V gives CDR1 MNHNY, CDR2 SVGAGI (reference sequence). This CDR3 region has 14 residues. The CDR3 DNA sequence: TGTGCCAGCAGCGCCGGGACAGGGGCCTACGAGCAGTACGTC. Amino acids: CASSAGTGAYEQYV.

This clonotype was found many times. The chain joins TRBV15 to TRBJ2-2; D is uncertain. Germline CDR1 reads LNHNV; CDR2 reads YYDKDF (reference sequence). Between the trimmed V and J ends, which lost 1 base and 3 bases, there was a span of 6 bases. The CDR3 contains 14 residues. CDR3 residues: CATSRARYTGELFF. The CDR3 DNA reads as TGTGCCACCAGCAGAGCCAGGTACACCGGGGAGCTGTTTTTT.